This T cell receptor (beta chain) derives from a study of T-cell memory formation after mild COVID-19. TCR alpha and TCR beta cDNA libraries with sample barcodes and UMIs came from 5'RACE using constant-segment primers. TCRdb itself ran the 5' RACE reads through MiXCR, one entry per CDR3 protein. This sample carries hundreds of thousands of distinct CDR3 sequences, 20% to 30% of them seen once, and the ten largest clones take around 12%. Of note for this clonotype: Its target is unknown.

Germline V gene data show CDR1 as SGHRS and CDR2 as YFSETQ. This CDR3 spans 17 amino acids. V lost 2 bases to trimming and J lost 3 bases; unmatched junction nucleotides: 12. Study-wide findings and caveats: Confirmation was lacking for SARS-CoV-2 specificity of second-wave clones that peaked on day 37. Clones shrinking between day 15 and 85 showed a balanced CD4/CD8 split, and those that grew later tilted toward CD4+. Researchers report contracting CD4+ clones mostly in CM and EM, with CD8+ clones in EMRA.

This sequence originates from an adult woman who had mild COVID-19 (a few samples of this study predate the infection). Cell type and time point are not known. The sample consisted of PBMCs or a T cell subset sorted from them (not recorded which). The V gene is TRBV5-1, the J gene TRBJ2-3; TRBD2 agrees at 7 bases. CDR3: CASSFEKREGWTDTQYF. The CDR3 DNA follows: TGCGCCAGCAGCTTTGAGAAGCGGGAAGGTTGGACAGATACGCAGTATTTT.